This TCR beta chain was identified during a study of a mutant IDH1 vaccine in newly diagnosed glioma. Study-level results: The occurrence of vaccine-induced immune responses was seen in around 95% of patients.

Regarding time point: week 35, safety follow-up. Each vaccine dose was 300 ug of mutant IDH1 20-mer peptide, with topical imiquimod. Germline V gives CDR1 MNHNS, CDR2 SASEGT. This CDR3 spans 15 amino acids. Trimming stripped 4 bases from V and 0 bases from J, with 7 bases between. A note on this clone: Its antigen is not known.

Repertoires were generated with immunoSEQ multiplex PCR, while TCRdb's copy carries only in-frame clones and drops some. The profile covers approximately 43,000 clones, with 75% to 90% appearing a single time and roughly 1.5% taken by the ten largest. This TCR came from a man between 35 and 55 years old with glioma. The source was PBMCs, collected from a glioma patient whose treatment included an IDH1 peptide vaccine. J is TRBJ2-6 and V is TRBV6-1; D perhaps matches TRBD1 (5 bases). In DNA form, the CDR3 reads TGTGCCAGCAGTGTTCAGGGCTCTGGGGCCAACGTCCTGACTTTC. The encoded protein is CASSVQGSGANVLTF.